Listed below are T cell receptor beta chains from one sample, sequenced in a study of memory CD4+ T cells and cytomegalovirus serostatus. Profiling relied on immunoSEQ multiplex PCR, and the TCRdb table lists in-frame clones only, not all of them. The sample holds about 48,000 clones, roughly 73% seen once. Sequences were obtained from memory CD4+ T cells from blood. These receptors were taken from an adult in good health and CMV-seronegative. Each CDR3 is given with its conserved first and last residue. The D gene is left open where the match is weak. Only some rows state a clone size, as once, few, many or a class for expanded clones.

cdr3_aa: CAWKQPTEGYEQFF; cdr3_nt: TGTGCCTGGAAACAACCAACGGAGGGTTATGAGCAGTTCTTC; v_call: TRBV30; j_call: TRBJ2-1; clone_size: NA; d_call: NA
cdr3_aa: CASRRLEGRRGYTF; cdr3_nt: TGTGCCAGCAGGCGCCTAGAGGGGCGGCGTGGCTACACCTTC; v_call: TRBV5-4; j_call: TRBJ1-2; clone_size: few; d_call: NA
cdr3_aa: CATSRGGGLSGEQFF; cdr3_nt: TGTGCCACCAGCAGAGGGGGGGGTCTGAGCGGTGAGCAGTTCTTC; v_call: TRBV15; j_call: TRBJ2-1; clone_size: NA; d_call: TRBD2
cdr3_aa: CAWSSGANVLTF; cdr3_nt: TGTGCCTGGAGTTCCGGGGCCAACGTCCTGACTTTC; v_call: TRBV30; j_call: TRBJ2-6; clone_size: NA; d_call: NA
cdr3_aa: CASSISRYNQPQHF; cdr3_nt: TGTGCCAGTAGTATCTCTAGGTACAATCAGCCCCAGCATTTT; v_call: TRBV19; j_call: TRBJ1-5; clone_size: NA; d_call: NA
cdr3_aa: CAWSVSGSNQPQHF; cdr3_nt: TGTGCCTGGAGTGTATCCGGGTCCAATCAGCCCCAGCATTTT; v_call: TRBV30; j_call: TRBJ1-5; clone_size: NA; d_call: NA
cdr3_aa: CAQGVIADQETQYF; cdr3_nt: TGTGCCCAAGGCGTTATAGCGGACCAAGAGACCCAGTACTTC; v_call: TRBV28; j_call: TRBJ2-5; clone_size: many; d_call: NA
cdr3_aa: CASSPSKWGERNIQYF; cdr3_nt: TGTGCCAGCAGTCCCTCCAAATGGGGGGAACGGAACATTCAGTACTTC; v_call: TRBV28; j_call: TRBJ2-4; clone_size: NA; d_call: NA
cdr3_aa: CASRNRGQETQYF; cdr3_nt: TGTGCCAGTAGGAACAGGGGCCAAGAGACCCAGTACTTC; v_call: TRBV19; j_call: TRBJ2-5; clone_size: NA; d_call: TRBD1
cdr3_aa: CASSQDPTGEGTEAFF; cdr3_nt: TGCGCCAGCAGCCAAGATCCTACGGGGGAAGGGACTGAAGCTTTCTTT; v_call: TRBV4-1; j_call: TRBJ1-1; clone_size: NA; d_call: NA
cdr3_aa: CSKVNLYEQYF; cdr3_nt: TGCAGTAAGGTTAACCTCTACGAGCAGTACTTC; v_call: TRBV20-1; j_call: TRBJ2-7; clone_size: once; d_call: NA
cdr3_aa: CASSHDRGRNSNQPQHF; cdr3_nt: TGTGCCAGCAGTCACGACAGGGGGCGAAATAGCAATCAGCCCCAGCATTTT; v_call: TRBV28; j_call: TRBJ1-5; clone_size: NA; d_call: TRBD1
cdr3_aa: CAWEGRDRPNEKLFF; cdr3_nt: TGTGCCTGGGAAGGCAGGGATCGTCCTAATGAAAAACTGTTTTTT; v_call: TRBV30; j_call: TRBJ1-4; clone_size: once; d_call: NA
cdr3_aa: CASSSGRGLTDTQYF; cdr3_nt: TGTGCCAGCAGCTCCGGGCGGGGGCTCACAGATACGCAGTATTTT; v_call: TRBV7-9; j_call: TRBJ2-3; clone_size: NA; d_call: NA
cdr3_aa: CASSFRGNGKSSYEQYF; cdr3_nt: TGTGCCAGCAGTTTCAGGGGAAACGGCAAAAGTTCCTACGAGCAGTACTTC; v_call: TRBV7-9; j_call: TRBJ2-7; clone_size: NA; d_call: NA
cdr3_aa: CASSFSSYLVVPTEAFF; cdr3_nt: TGTGCCAGCAGCTTCAGTAGTTACTTGGTAGTCCCCACTGAAGCTTTCTTT; v_call: TRBV13; j_call: TRBJ1-1; clone_size: NA; d_call: NA
cdr3_aa: CASSSAGTGIYEQYF; cdr3_nt: TGTGCCAGCAGCTCCGCCGGGACAGGGATCTACGAGCAGTACTTC; v_call: TRBV7-2; j_call: TRBJ2-7; clone_size: NA; d_call: TRBD1